The 28 T cell receptor beta chains below all came from one sample that was sequenced in a study of blood T cell repertoires in COVID-19. TCRdb's table, derived via immunoSEQ multiplex PCR, lists solely in-frame clones and lacks some. The sample contains 55,000 to 95,000 clones, 81% of which appear only once. What was sequenced was peripheral blood. The receptors come from a woman between 65 and 79 years old with acute or convalescent COVID-19.

The chain has TRBV3-1 (or the pseudogene TRBV3-2) and TRBJ2-5; TRBD2 agrees at 14 bases. Trimming removed 3 bases from V and 4 bases from J; junction bases left unmatched: 1. Germline assignment: CDR1 LGHDT and CDR2 YNNKEL (reference sequence). There are 15 residues in the CDR3. Written as DNA, the CDR3 is TGTGCCAGCAGCCAGACTAGCGGGAGGGTAGAGACCCAGTACTTC. It codes for CASSQTSGRVETQYF.

The rearrangement joins TRBV13 to TRBJ2-5; D is unclear. The V end was cut by 2 bases, the J end by 0 bases, with 13 bases between. The CDR3 contains 16 residues. Germline V gives CDR1 PRHDT, CDR2 FYEKMQ (reference sequence). The CDR3 coding sequence is TGTGCCAGCAGCTTAAACGGAGCATCGTACCAAGAGACCCAGTACTTC. Protein: CASSLNGASYQETQYF.

The rearrangement joins TRBV25-1 to TRBJ1-1, with 8 bases identical to TRBD1. V lost 7 bases and J lost 11; bases outside the gene matches: 9. The CDR3 has 12 residues. Germline lookup yields CDR1 MGHDK and CDR2 SYGVNS. The CDR3 region has the DNA TGTGCCAGCAACACAGGGGGGGGAAGGGCTTTCTTT. As protein: CASNTGGGRAFF.

The J gene is TRBJ2-7, the V gene TRBV9; D gene ambiguous. This CDR3 contains 14 residues. V was pared by 0 bases and J by 6 bases, with 13 bases between. Germline CDR1 reads SGDLS; CDR2 reads YYNGEE. The CDR3 DNA sequence: TGTGCCAGCAGCGTAGATCAACAGCCCTCCGAGCAGTACTTC. Translation: CASSVDQQPSEQYF.

This chain joins TRBV5-1 and TRBJ1-3, with a weak D call TRBD1 (6 bases). Germline CDR1 reads SGHRS; CDR2 reads YFSETQ. The CDR3 runs 18 residues. V was pared by 0 bases and J by 0 bases, with 16 bases between. DNA for the CDR3: TGCGCCAGCAGCTTGGCGAACTTGGGACAAAGCTCTGGAAACACCATATATTTT. Encoded protein: CASSLANLGQSSGNTIYF.

V usage is TRBV12-3 or TRBV12-4 and J usage is TRBJ1-2; D possibly corresponds to TRBD1 (5 bases). Trimming cost V 8 bases and J 4 bases, with 14 bases left between them. There are 13 residues in the CDR3. This CDR3 reads CASCPGGGYGYTF. The CDR3 coding sequence is TGTGCCAGCTGCCCGGGGGGAGGCTATGGCTACACCTTC.

This chain joins TRBV10-2 and TRBJ2-7, with TRBD2 matching over 12 bases. Per germline, CDR1 WSHSY and CDR2 SAAADI. With V trimmed by 7 bases and J by 2 bases, 3 bases remained unmatched. The CDR3 is 14 amino acids. The chain's CDR3 is CASTRLAGAYEQYF. The CDR3 coding sequence is TGCGCCAGCACCAGACTAGCGGGAGCCTACGAGCAGTACTTC.

The rearrangement links TRBV28 to TRBJ1-1; D not resolved. Trimming cost V 2 bases and J 4 bases, with 8 bases left between them. CDR3 length: 13 residues. Germline V lookup: CDR1 MDHEN, CDR2 SYDVKM. For the CDR3, the DNA is TGTGCCAGCAGTTTAGGAGCGGCCACTGAAGCTTTCTTT. This codes for CASSLGAATEAFF.

The chain is built from TRBV25-1 and TRBJ2-7; 11 nucleotides align to TRBD2. With 3 bases clipped from V and 5 bases from J, the junction kept 9 bases outside the gene matches. Germline CDR1 and CDR2: MGHDK and SYGVNS. The CDR3 runs 16 residues. CDR3 coding DNA: TGTGCCAGCAGTGAGGTCCCGACTAGCGGGGTCGACGAGCAGTACTTC. Protein sequence: CASSEVPTSGVDEQYF.

CDR3 sequence: CASSLDPRDSKAFF. In nucleotides, the CDR3 is TGTGCCAGCAGCTTAGATCCCCGGGATAGCAAAGCTTTCTTT. The chain uses TRBV11-2 and TRBJ1-1, with D unclear. Trimming removed 0 bases at V and 9 bases at J, with 14 bases between. This CDR3 spans 14 amino acids. Germline CDR1 and CDR2: SGHAT and FQNNGV.

The J gene is TRBJ1-5, the V gene TRBV9; D is perhaps TRBD1 (5 bases). Germline assignment: CDR1 SGDLS and CDR2 YYNGEE. The CDR3 sequence is 16 residues long. V was cut by 0 bases and J by 0 bases, with 10 bases left in between. The CDR3 spells CASSVGQIFSNQPQHF. CDR3 in DNA: TGTGCCAGCAGCGTAGGACAGATTTTTAGCAATCAGCCCCAGCATTTT.

This clone was seen only once. The chain is built from TRBV9 and TRBJ1-1; a weak D match, TRBD1 (5 bases). CDR1 SGDLS and CDR2 YYNGEE come from the germline V gene. CDR3 length equals 13 residues. The V end lost 1 base, the J end lost 11 bases, and 15 bases lay between the germline ends. CDR3 protein: CASSVSGGTNAFF. CDR3 DNA: TGTGCCAGCAGCGTATCGGGAGGGACTAACGCTTTCTTT.

The genes are TRBV5-4 and TRBJ2-5, with D possibly being TRBD2 (6 bases). V lost 4 bases to trimming and J lost 4 bases, with 17 bases between them. Germline V gene sequence: CDR1 SGHNT, CDR2 YYREEE (reference sequence). The CDR3 loop spans 15 amino acids. The CDR3 DNA reads TGTGCCAGCAGCCCGGGTGGAGTGGGGGGAGAGACCCAGTACTTC. Encoded protein: CASSPGGVGGETQYF. The full variable domain, completed using reference TRBV5-4 and TRBJ2-5, is ETGVTQSPTHLIKTRGQQVTLRCSSQSGHNTVSWYQQALGQGPQFIFQYYREEENGRGNFPPRFSGLQFPNYSSELNVNALELDDSALYLCASSPGGVGGETQYFGPGTRLLVL.

The chain links TRBV27 to TRBJ2-1, with D possibly being TRBD2 (6 bases). The germline V gene encodes CDR1 MNHEY and CDR2 SMNVEV (reference sequence). V lost 2 bases and J 4 bases, leaving 21 bases between the germline ends. The CDR3 is made up of 18 amino acids. CDR3 DNA: TGTGCCAGCAGTTTACGCGGGCCTGGCGGGATAATTTACAATGAGCAGTTCTTC. This gives the protein CASSLRGPGGIIYNEQFF.

The rearrangement links TRBV5-5 to TRBJ2-2; tentative D call: TRBD2 (6 bases). Germline V CDR1 and CDR2: SGHKS, YYEKEE (reference sequence). V gave up 0 bases and J gave up 5 bases, with 14 bases separating them. The CDR3 sequence is 16 residues long. The CDR3, as DNA: TGTGCCAGCAGCTTGGGGACGGGAGTACGGACCGGGGAGCTGTTTTTT. It codes for CASSLGTGVRTGELFF.

This clone was found a few times. The rearrangement uses TRBV4-1 and TRBJ2-7, with 11 bases fitting TRBD1. Germline V gene data show CDR1 as MGHRA and CDR2 as YSYEKL. This CDR3 is built from 14 residues. V trimming: 4 bases; J trimming: 5 bases; junction bases outside the gene matches: 4. CDR3 region: CASSPDRGLNEQYF. In nucleotides, the CDR3 is TGCGCCAGCAGCCCGGACAGGGGGCTCAACGAGCAGTACTTC.

CDR3 in DNA: TGTGCCAGCAGAACAACCCATGGGGCCAACGTCCTGACTTTC. Translated: CASRTTHGANVLTF. The chain links TRBV2 to TRBJ2-6; D unclear. The CDR3 is 14 residues long. CDR1 is SNHLY and CDR2 is FYNNEI in the germline V gene. Deletions cut 6 bases from V and 3 bases from J, with 9 bases between. The complete variable domain, with remaining parts taken from reference TRBV2 and TRBJ2-6, reads EPEVTQTPSHQVTQMGQEVILRCVPISNHLYFYWYRQILGQKVEFLVSFYNNEISEKSEIFDDQFSVERPDGSNFTLKIRSTKLEDSAMYFCASRTTHGANVLTFGAGSRLTVL.

V is TRBV5-1 and J is TRBJ2-1, with 11 bases matching TRBD2. The CDR3 contains 16 residues. The V gene's germline CDR1 is SGHRS and CDR2 YFSETQ. The V and J ends lost 2 bases and 7 bases, in that order; junction bases with no gene match: 8. For the CDR3, the DNA is TGCGCCAGCAGCTTAACTAGCGGGAGCGCCGGTAATGAGCAGTTCTTC. Translated, it gives CASSLTSGSAGNEQFF.

This sequence joins TRBV28 and TRBJ1-1; D may be TRBD1 (5 bases). The CDR3 spans 18 residues. Germline V gives CDR1 MDHEN, CDR2 SYDVKM. Trimming cost V 5 bases and J 1 base, with 23 bases left between them. CDR3 coding DNA: TGTGCCAGCAGTCCCTTAAGGGCGGGGGACGGACGGAACACTGAAGCTTTCTTT. Protein: CASSPLRAGDGRNTEAFF. Drawing the rest from reference TRBV28 and TRBJ1-1, the complete variable domain is DVKVTQSSRYLVKRTGEKVFLECVQDMDHENMFWYRQDPGLGLRLIYFSYDVKMKEKGDIPEGYSVSREKKERFSLILESASTNQTSMYLCASSPLRAGDGRNTEAFFGQGTRLTVV.

V is TRBV15 and J is TRBJ2-1, with TRBD2 as a possible D gene (5 bases). The CDR3 is 18 residues long. Between the trimmed V and J ends, which lost 3 bases and 7 bases, there was a span of 25 bases. Germline V CDR1 and CDR2: LNHNV, YYDKDF (reference sequence). Here the CDR3 reads CATSSGKFEGPRYNEQFF. The CDR3 DNA reads as TGTGCCACCAGCAGCGGGAAGTTTGAGGGCCCCAGGTATAATGAGCAGTTCTTC.

This clone has more than one count but fewer than ten. The chain combines TRBV5-4 with TRBJ2-1, with D uncertain. CDR3 length: 12 residues. V was trimmed by 0 bases and J by 9 bases, leaving 7 bases between them. Germline CDR1 SGHNT, CDR2 YYREEE (reference sequence). In DNA form, the CDR3 reads TGTGCCAGCAGCTTGGTATTGAGTGAGCAGTTCTTC. Its protein product is CASSLVLSEQFF.

The chain has TRBV5-5 and TRBJ2-1; 7 bases are shared with TRBD2. The CDR3 loop spans 14 amino acids. Germline V gives CDR1 SGHKS, CDR2 YYEKEE (reference sequence). Trimming removed 0 bases from V and 6 bases from J; junction bases left unmatched: 3. The CDR3 coding sequence is TGTGCCAGCAGCTTGGGGACTAGGCCCAATGAGCAGTTCTTC. Protein: CASSLGTRPNEQFF.

J is TRBJ2-1 and V is TRBV3-1 (or the pseudogene TRBV3-2); 7 nucleotides align to TRBD2. From germline, CDR1 is LGHDT and CDR2 YNNKEL (reference sequence). V was pared by 8 bases and J by 3 bases, with 4 bases of the junction left unmatched. The CDR3 is 13 amino acids. In nucleotides, the CDR3 is TGTGCCAGCTCAAGGACTAGCTACAATGAGCAGTTCTTC. Its protein is CASSRTSYNEQFF.

The chain employs TRBV14 and TRBJ2-7; the match to TRBD1 covers 7 bases. Germline values: CDR1 SGHDN, CDR2 FVKESK. J gave up 3 bases and V 6 bases, and 8 bases lay outside the gene matches. This CDR3 contains 14 residues. As DNA, the CDR3 is TGTGCCAGCAGATCCGGGACAGCTTTCTACGAGCAGTACTTC. Translation gives CASRSGTAFYEQYF.

The chain is built from TRBV27 and TRBJ2-5; the match to TRBD1 covers 9 bases. Trimming at V came to 3 bases and at J to 2 bases, leaving 4 bases not matched to a gene. There are 15 residues in the CDR3. Germline loops: CDR1 MNHEY, CDR2 SMNVEV (reference sequence). CDR3 residues: CASSLTGGGQETQYF. CDR3 in DNA: TGTGCCAGCAGTTTGACAGGGGGAGGACAAGAGACCCAGTACTTC.

CDR3 residues: CASSGKQGMSSPLHF. Written as DNA, the CDR3 is TGTGCCAGTAGTGGAAAACAGGGTATGAGTTCACCCCTCCACTTT. This chain joins TRBV19 and TRBJ1-6, with D maybe TRBD1 (6 bases). The CDR3 extends over 15 amino acids. The V end was cut by 5 bases, the J end by 9 bases, with 17 bases between. From germline, CDR1 is LNHDA and CDR2 SQIVND (reference sequence).

The chain combines TRBV28 with TRBJ2-1, with a weak D call TRBD2 (5 bases). Germline CDR1 MDHEN, CDR2 SYDVKM. The V gene lost 6 bases and the J gene lost 8 bases, with 20 bases spanning the gap. The CDR3 length is 15 residues. Written as DNA, the CDR3 is TGTGCCAGCAGCTCCTCTGGGCCAACTAGGGATGAGCAGTTCTTC. Protein: CASSSSGPTRDEQFF.

The J gene is TRBJ2-1, the V gene TRBV27; tentatively, D is TRBD1 (6 bases). There are 13 residues in the CDR3. The ends were cut back, 6 bases at V and 6 bases at J, with 12 bases in the middle. The germline V gene has CDR1 MNHEY and CDR2 SMNVEV (reference sequence). The CDR3 protein is CASSITGRNEQFF. DNA for the CDR3: TGTGCCAGCAGCATAACAGGGCGCAATGAGCAGTTCTTC.